These T cell receptor beta chains were read from a single sample in a study of T-cell reconstitution after alpha-beta-depleted transplantation in children. TCRdb analysed the PCR reads with MiXCR anew, one entry per CDR3 protein. The sample has some 200,000 distinct CDR3 sequences, less than 8% seen once. This specimen consisted of PBMCs from the stem cell graft donor, obtained from the stem cell graft. The receptors shown here come from a human donor who donated a stem cell graft to a child with Wiskott-Aldrich syndrome. Each CDR3 is given with its conserved first and last residue. Fields, in order: D gene, V gene, J gene, CDR3 length, clone size, CDR3 DNA, CDR3 protein. D genes are given only for firm matches. Not every row has a clone size; where given, it reads once, few, many or a size class.

d_gene: NA; v_gene: TRBV20-1; j_gene: TRBJ1-1; len: 14; abundance: many; CDR3nt: TGCAGTGTCAAGGCGGGAGGGGAGGCCACTGAAGCTTTCTTT; CDR3aa: CSVKAGGEATEAFF
d_gene: NA; v_gene: TRBV18; j_gene: TRBJ2-7; len: 16; abundance: NA; CDR3nt: TGTGCCAGCTCCCAACTGAAGGGACATCGGGCCTACGAGCAGTACTTC; CDR3aa: CASSQLKGHRAYEQYF
d_gene: TRBD1; v_gene: TRBV3-1; j_gene: TRBJ2-5; len: 14; abundance: NA; CDR3nt: TGTGCCAGCAGCCTCCGGACAGGGACGGAGACCCAGTACTTC; CDR3aa: CASSLRTGTETQYF
d_gene: NA; v_gene: TRBV6-5; j_gene: TRBJ1-2; len: 14; abundance: many; CDR3nt: TGTGCCAGCAGTTATCTTTCCCGGGACTATGGCTACACCTTC; CDR3aa: CASSYLSRDYGYTF
d_gene: NA; v_gene: TRBV14; j_gene: TRBJ2-3; len: 12; abundance: NA; CDR3nt: TGTGCCAGCAGCCCAAGCCACAATACGCAGTATTTT; CDR3aa: CASSPSHNTQYF
d_gene: TRBD2; v_gene: TRBV7-8; j_gene: TRBJ2-3; len: 14; abundance: many; CDR3nt: TGTGCCAGCAGCACCCGACTAGCGCCAGATACGCAGTATTTT; CDR3aa: CASSTRLAPDTQYF
d_gene: TRBD1; v_gene: TRBV12-3/TRBV12-4; j_gene: TRBJ1-2; len: 15; abundance: many; CDR3nt: TGTGCCAGCAGTTTTAGGACAGGGGGCGCGGATGGCTACACCTTC; CDR3aa: CASSFRTGGADGYTF
d_gene: TRBD1; v_gene: TRBV5-5; j_gene: TRBJ2-5; len: 14; abundance: many; CDR3nt: TGTGCCAGCAGCCCACAGGGGAACTTAGAGACCCAGTACTTC; CDR3aa: CASSPQGNLETQYF
d_gene: NA; v_gene: TRBV5-6; j_gene: TRBJ2-7; len: 14; abundance: many; CDR3nt: TGTGCCAGCAGCTTCTGGGGGGAACACTACGAGCAGTACTTC; CDR3aa: CASSFWGEHYEQYF
d_gene: TRBD1; v_gene: TRBV20-1; j_gene: TRBJ1-5; len: 13; abundance: many; CDR3nt: TGCAGTGCGAGGACAGGGAGAGATCAGCCCCAGCATTTT; CDR3aa: CSARTGRDQPQHF
d_gene: NA; v_gene: TRBV7-7; j_gene: TRBJ2-7; len: 14; abundance: few; CDR3nt: TGTGCCAGCAGCTTAGCGGTGGAATCCTACGAGCAGTACTTC; CDR3aa: CASSLAVESYEQYF
d_gene: NA; v_gene: TRBV19; j_gene: TRBJ1-2; len: 13; abundance: many; CDR3nt: TGTGCCAGTAGTGGTGTTAATATCTATGGCTACACCTTC; CDR3aa: CASSGVNIYGYTF
d_gene: NA; v_gene: TRBV10-2; j_gene: TRBJ2-5; len: 14; abundance: many; CDR3nt: TGCGCCAGCACTCTACTAACCAACCAAGAGACCCAGTACTTC; CDR3aa: CASTLLTNQETQYF
d_gene: TRBD1; v_gene: TRBV19; j_gene: TRBJ1-5; len: 18; abundance: NA; CDR3nt: TGTGCCAGCCGGGCCGGGACAGGGGGAGCGGCGAGCAATCAGCCCCAGCATTTT; CDR3aa: CASRAGTGGAASNQPQHF
d_gene: TRBD2; v_gene: TRBV12-3/TRBV12-4; j_gene: TRBJ2-5; len: 15; abundance: many; CDR3nt: TGTGCCAGCAGTCCCGCTAGCGGGGCCCAAGAGACCCAGTACTTC; CDR3aa: CASSPASGAQETQYF
d_gene: NA; v_gene: TRBV18; j_gene: TRBJ1-4; len: 13; abundance: many; CDR3nt: TGTGCCAGCTCACCGGTGAGGGATGAAAAACTGTTTTTT; CDR3aa: CASSPVRDEKLFF
d_gene: NA; v_gene: TRBV11-3; j_gene: TRBJ1-3; len: 15; abundance: few; CDR3nt: TGTGCCAGCAGCTCGGGTCAGGGAAGTGGAAACACCATATATTTT; CDR3aa: CASSSGQGSGNTIYF
d_gene: NA; v_gene: TRBV20-1; j_gene: TRBJ2-1; len: 17; abundance: many; CDR3nt: TGCAGTGCTAGAGGCCGGGTCCAGGGGCCCTCCTACAATGAGCAGTTCTTC; CDR3aa: CSARGRVQGPSYNEQFF
d_gene: NA; v_gene: TRBV15; j_gene: TRBJ2-5; len: 15; abundance: many; CDR3nt: TGTGCCACCAGCAGAGGCCGGGACTCCGTGGAGACCCAGTACTTC; CDR3aa: CATSRGRDSVETQYF
d_gene: NA; v_gene: TRBV29-1; j_gene: TRBJ2-1; len: 13; abundance: many; CDR3nt: TGCAGCGTTGAAGACTCAAGGGTCTATGAGCAGTTCTTC; CDR3aa: CSVEDSRVYEQFF
d_gene: NA; v_gene: TRBV11-2; j_gene: TRBJ1-1; len: 15; abundance: NA; CDR3nt: TGTGCCAGCAGCTTAGTAAGGATAGTGAACACTGAAGCTTTCTTT; CDR3aa: CASSLVRIVNTEAFF
d_gene: NA; v_gene: TRBV7-9; j_gene: TRBJ2-1; len: 15; abundance: NA; CDR3nt: TGTGCCAGCAGCTTAGTGGCATCTCGGGCCAATGAGCAGTTCTTC; CDR3aa: CASSLVASRANEQFF
d_gene: NA; v_gene: TRBV12-3/TRBV12-4; j_gene: TRBJ2-2; len: 16; abundance: many; CDR3nt: TGTGCCAGCAGTTGGCTCGGGCAGGTTAACACCGGGGAGCTGTTTTTT; CDR3aa: CASSWLGQVNTGELFF
d_gene: NA; v_gene: TRBV6-5; j_gene: TRBJ1-4; len: 17; abundance: many; CDR3nt: TGTGCCAGCAGTTCCCTTCGCTCTGGACGGGATAATGAAAAACTGTTTTTT; CDR3aa: CASSSLRSGRDNEKLFF
d_gene: NA; v_gene: TRBV5-1; j_gene: TRBJ2-7; len: 14; abundance: many; CDR3nt: TGCGCCAGCAGCCACGGACAGCCCTCCTACGAGCAGTACTTC; CDR3aa: CASSHGQPSYEQYF
d_gene: TRBD1; v_gene: TRBV5-1; j_gene: TRBJ2-1; len: 16; abundance: many; CDR3nt: TGCGCCAGCAGCTTGGTCTCGGGACAGGGCTGGAATGAGCAGTTCTTC; CDR3aa: CASSLVSGQGWNEQFF